This TCR beta chain was identified in a study of blood T cell repertoires in COVID-19. Overall study: COVID-19 samples from acute and convalescent phases originated in the United States, Italy and Spain. In each case, the material was cDNA or gDNA derived from T cells, B-cell-depleted T cells, or PBMCs.

Trimming removed 0 bases at V and 3 bases at J, with 9 bases between. Looked up from germline, CDR1 is MNHEY and CDR2 is SVGEGT. This CDR3 region has 15 residues. Per the original data handling: How many nucleated cells were present was estimated from reference gene primer amplification. Sequencing was performed with immunoSEQ multiplex PCR; in TCRdb, only in-frame clones are kept and a portion is missing. V and J calls and clone size are those listed in that table; D and trimming were worked out from the DNA. Of 150,000 to 200,000 clones listed, about 79% are singletons. What was sequenced was peripheral blood. The receptor's source is a woman in her 70s with acute or convalescent COVID-19. The chain has TRBV6-2 or TRBV6-3 and TRBJ1-5; D unclear. CDR3 sequence: CASSYSSRSNQPQHF. CDR3 in DNA: TGTGCCAGCAGTTACTCCTCTAGATCCAATCAGCCCCAGCATTTT.